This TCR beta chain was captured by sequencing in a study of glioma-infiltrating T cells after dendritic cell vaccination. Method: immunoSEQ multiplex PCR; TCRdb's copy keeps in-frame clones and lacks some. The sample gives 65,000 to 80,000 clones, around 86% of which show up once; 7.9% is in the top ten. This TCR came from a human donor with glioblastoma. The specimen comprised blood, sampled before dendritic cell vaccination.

CDR3 residues: CASSTTPDRTEPLHF. For the CDR3, the DNA is TGTGCCAGCAGCACAACCCCTGACAGGACTGAACCCCTCCACTTT. The chain joins TRBV5-4 to TRBJ1-6, with TRBD1 as a possible D gene (6 bases). V shed 4 bases and J shed 12 bases, with 20 bases lying between them. This CDR3 has 15 residues. Looked up from germline, CDR1 is SGHNT and CDR2 is YYREEE (reference sequence).